This record covers a single T cell receptor (beta chain). The source of the sample is a study of blood T cell repertoires in COVID-19. Original processing methods: Reference gene primer amplification in the assay estimated nucleated cell counts. Sequencing used immunoSEQ multiplex PCR; TCRdb keeps in-frame clones, though not all of them. The DNA gave D and trimming, while V, J and clone size come from that table. The table includes 150,000 to 200,000 clones, roughly 70% detected once. V was clipped by 5 bases and J by 3 bases; unmatched bases: 4. The CDR3 is made up of 13 amino acids. The germline gives CDR1 MNHEY, CDR2 SMNVEV (reference sequence).

The TCR was taken from a woman of 80 years or more with acute or convalescent COVID-19. Material: peripheral blood. V gene TRBV27 combines with J gene TRBJ2-7; TRBD1 agrees at 7 bases. This chain's CDR3 is CASSPGTDYEQYF. The CDR3 DNA sequence: TGTGCCAGCAGTCCCGGGACAGACTACGAGCAGTACTTC.